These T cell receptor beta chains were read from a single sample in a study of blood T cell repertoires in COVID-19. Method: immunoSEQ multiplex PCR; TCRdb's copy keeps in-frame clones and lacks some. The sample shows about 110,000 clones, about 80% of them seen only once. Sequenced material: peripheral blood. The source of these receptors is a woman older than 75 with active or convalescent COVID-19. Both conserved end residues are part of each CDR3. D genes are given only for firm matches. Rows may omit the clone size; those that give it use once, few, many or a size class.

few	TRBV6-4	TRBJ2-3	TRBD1	CASSLQGGVNTQYF	TGTGCCAGCAGTTTACAGGGGGGCGTGAATACGCAGTATTTT
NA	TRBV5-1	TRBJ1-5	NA	CASSLQGMSNQPQHF	TGCGCCAGCAGCTTGCAGGGAATGAGCAATCAGCCCCAGCATTTT
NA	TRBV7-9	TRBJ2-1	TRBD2	CASSSWGGYNEQFF	TGTGCCAGCAGTAGCTGGGGGGGTTACAATGAGCAGTTCTTC
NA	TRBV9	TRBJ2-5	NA	CASSAGQGVTQYF	TGTGCCAGCAGCGCTGGGCAGGGCGTAACCCAGTACTTC
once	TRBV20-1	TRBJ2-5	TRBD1	CSASGHFGTGRQETQYF	TGCAGTGCTAGTGGGCATTTCGGGACAGGGAGACAAGAGACCCAGTACTTC
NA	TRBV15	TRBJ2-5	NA	CATSREPRLQTQYF	TGTGCCACCAGCAGAGAGCCCAGACTACAAACCCAGTACTTC
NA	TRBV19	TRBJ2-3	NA	CASSSRGGFDTQYF	TGTGCCAGTAGTTCTCGCGGCGGTTTTGATACGCAGTATTTT
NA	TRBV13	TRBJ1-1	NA	CASSPRGTGNTEAFF	TGTGCCAGCAGCCCTAGGGGGACGGGGAACACTGAAGCTTTCTTT
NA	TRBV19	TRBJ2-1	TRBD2	CASSIRLAGNEQFF	TGTGCCAGTAGTATCCGGCTAGCGGGTAATGAGCAGTTCTTC
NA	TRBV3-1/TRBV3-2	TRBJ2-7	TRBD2	CASSQDVQREGYYEQYF	TGTGCCAGCAGCCAAGATGTGCAGCGGGAGGGGTACTACGAGCAGTACTTC
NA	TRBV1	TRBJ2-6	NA	CTSSQDGGTSGRELSSGANVLTF	TGCACCAGCAGCCAAGATGGGGGGACTAGCGGGAGGGAACTAAGCTCTGGGGCCAACGTCCTGACTTTC
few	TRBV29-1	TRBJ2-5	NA	CSVTPLARETQYF	TGCAGCGTCACCCCCCTGGCCCGCGAGACCCAGTACTTC
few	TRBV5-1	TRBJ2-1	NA	CASSLEGTGYNEQFF	TGCGCCAGCAGCTTGGAAGGGACTGGGTACAATGAGCAGTTCTTC
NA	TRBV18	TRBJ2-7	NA	CASSQAFAYEQYF	TGTGCCAGCTCACAAGCCTTTGCCTACGAGCAGTACTTC
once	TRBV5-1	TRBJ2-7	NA	CASSLSQGNYEQYF	TGCGCCAGCAGCTTGAGTCAGGGAAACTACGAGCAGTACTTC
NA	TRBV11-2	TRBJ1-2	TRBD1	CASSSLRGLNYGYTF	TGTGCCAGCAGCTCGCTCAGGGGGTTGAACTATGGCTACACCTTC
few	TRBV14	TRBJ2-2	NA	CASSQLENTGELFF	TGTGCCAGCAGCCAGCTAGAGAACACCGGGGAGCTGTTTTTT
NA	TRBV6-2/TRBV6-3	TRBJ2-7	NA	CASSYRSPYEQYF	TGTGCCAGCAGTTACAGGAGCCCCTACGAGCAGTACTTC
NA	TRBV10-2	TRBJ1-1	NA	CASNRQQNTEAFF	TGCGCCAGCAATCGACAGCAGAACACTGAAGCTTTCTTT
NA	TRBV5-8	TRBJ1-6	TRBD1	CASAPGTGFSYNSPLHF	TGTGCCAGCGCACCCGGGACAGGGTTCTCCTATAATTCACCCCTCCACTTT
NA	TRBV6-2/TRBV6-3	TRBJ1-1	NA	CASSYSGGDTEAFF	TGTGCCAGCAGTTACTCGGGGGGGGACACTGAAGCTTTCTTT
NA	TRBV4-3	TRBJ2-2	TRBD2	CASSQVAGGTTGELFF	TGCGCCAGCAGCCAGGTAGCGGGAGGGACCACCGGGGAGCTGTTTTTT
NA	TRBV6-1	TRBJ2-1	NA	CASSEKVASPNLGEQFF	TGTGCCAGCAGTGAAAAAGTAGCTAGTCCCAACCTCGGTGAGCAGTTCTTC
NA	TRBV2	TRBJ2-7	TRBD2	CASSEWASGRRREQYF	TGTGCCAGCAGTGAATGGGCTAGCGGGCGGCGAAGGGAGCAGTACTTC
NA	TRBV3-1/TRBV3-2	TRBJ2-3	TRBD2	CASSPYSTSGSMGTDTQYF	TGTGCCAGCAGCCCATATTCTACTAGCGGGAGTATGGGCACAGATACGCAGTATTTT
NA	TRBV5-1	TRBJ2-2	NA	CASSFRGTNTGELFF	TGCGCCAGCAGCTTCAGAGGGACGAACACCGGGGAGCTGTTTTTT
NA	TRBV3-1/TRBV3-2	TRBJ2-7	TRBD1	CASSQLGGGQGRNYEQYF	TGTGCCAGCAGCCAACTCGGCGGGGGACAGGGAAGAAACTACGAGCAGTACTTC
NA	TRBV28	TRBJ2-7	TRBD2	CASSFSLAGLSYEQYF	TGTGCCAGCAGTTTCAGTCTAGCGGGCCTCTCCTACGAGCAGTACTTC
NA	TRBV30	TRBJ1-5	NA	CAWSMGLSQPQHF	TGTGCCTGGTCCATGGGGCTGAGTCAGCCCCAGCATTTT
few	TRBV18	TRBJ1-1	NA	CASSTRLENTEAFF	TGTGCCAGCTCAACCAGGCTGGAGAACACTGAAGCTTTCTTT
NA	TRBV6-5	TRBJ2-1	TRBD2	CASNRPGRSYNEQFF	TGTGCCAGCAATCGACCCGGGAGGAGTTACAATGAGCAGTTCTTC
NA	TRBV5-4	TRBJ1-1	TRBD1	CASSYQPGQGFTEAFF	TGTGCCAGCAGCTACCAACCGGGACAGGGGTTCACTGAAGCTTTCTTT
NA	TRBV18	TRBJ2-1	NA	CASSRAEGSYNEQFF	TGTGCCAGTTCCAGAGCGGAAGGCTCCTACAATGAGCAGTTCTTC
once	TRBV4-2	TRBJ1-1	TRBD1	CASSQDTAGQAMNTEAFF	TGTGCCAGCAGCCAAGATACCGCGGGACAGGCCATGAACACTGAAGCTTTCTTT
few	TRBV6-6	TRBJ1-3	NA	CASSYSSGANTIYF	TGTGCCAGCAGTTACTCGAGTGGGGCAAACACCATATATTTT
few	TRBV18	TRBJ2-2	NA	CASSQSDTGELFF	TGTGCCAGCTCACAATCGGACACCGGGGAGCTGTTTTTT
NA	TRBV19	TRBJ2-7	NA	CASSTDTSYEQYF	TGTGCCAGTAGCACTGACACATCCTACGAGCAGTACTTC
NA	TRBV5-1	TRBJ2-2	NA	CASSPVNFGGGELFF	TGCGCCAGCAGCCCAGTCAATTTCGGGGGCGGGGAGCTGTTTTTT
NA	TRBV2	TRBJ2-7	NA	CASSRGSYEQYF	TGTGCCAGCAGCCGCGGGTCCTACGAGCAGTACTTC
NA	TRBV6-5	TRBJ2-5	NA	CASSYSYSQETQYF	TGTGCCAGCAGTTACTCGTACAGTCAAGAGACCCAGTACTTC
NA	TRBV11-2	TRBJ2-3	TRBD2	CASSHRGSGRAGDTQYF	TGTGCCAGCAGCCACCGAGGGAGCGGGAGGGCCGGAGATACGCAGTATTTT
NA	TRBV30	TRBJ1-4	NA	CAWSVGGNEKLFF	TGTGCCTGGAGTGTAGGGGGTAATGAAAAACTGTTTTTT
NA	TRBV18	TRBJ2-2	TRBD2	CASSPAGRERRTGELFF	TGTGCCAGCTCACCAGCCGGGCGGGAGCGCAGGACCGGGGAGCTGTTTTTT